This T cell receptor beta chain was recovered during a study of beta chain features in type 1 diabetes. Study at large: Healthy donors and patients had similar age, gender and cell yields. All samples together contributed around 100,000,000 sorted cells for examination. Study results and caveats: The similarity of naive, central memory and Treg TCRB repertoires appeared greater among patients than among healthy donors.

Remarks on this clone: The target antigen is unknown.

CDR1 and CDR2 from the germline V gene are MNHEY and SVGAGI. The CDR3 spans 13 residues. V was shortened by 6 bases and J by 11 bases, with 18 bases between the two germline ends. Of the isolated RNA, all was reverse transcribed, and so the sequenced material was expressed TCRB transcripts. Naive, central memory and regulatory T cell samples yielded about 4 million reads on average. Using immunoSEQ multiplex PCR, the repertoire was profiled, and TCRdb retains in-frame clones only, with some absent. This table has 860,000 or so clones, roughly 16% appearing once. J is TRBJ2-3 and V is TRBV6-5; no clear D gene. The TCR comes from a woman aged 18-35 years in good health. The sequenced sample consisted of naive CD4+ T cells from blood. DNA for the CDR3: TGTGCCAGCAGCGCGAGGATAGCCTTAGGGCAGTATTTT. It codes for CASSARIALGQYF.